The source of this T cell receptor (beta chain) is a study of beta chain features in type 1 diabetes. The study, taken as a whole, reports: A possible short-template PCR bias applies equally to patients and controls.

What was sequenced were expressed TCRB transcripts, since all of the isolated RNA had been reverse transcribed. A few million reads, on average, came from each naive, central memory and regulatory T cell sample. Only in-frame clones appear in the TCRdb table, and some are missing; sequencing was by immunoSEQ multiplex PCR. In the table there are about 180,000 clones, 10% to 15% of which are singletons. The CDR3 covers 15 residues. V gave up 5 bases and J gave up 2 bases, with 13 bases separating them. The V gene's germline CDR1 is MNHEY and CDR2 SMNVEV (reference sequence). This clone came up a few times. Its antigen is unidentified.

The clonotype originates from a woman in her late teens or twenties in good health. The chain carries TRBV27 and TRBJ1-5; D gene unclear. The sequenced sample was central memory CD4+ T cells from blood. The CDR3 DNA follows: TGTGCCAGCAGTGTTGGAGCGGGCCGCAATCAGCCCCAGCATTTT. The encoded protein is CASSVGAGRNQPQHF.